This TCR beta chain was recorded in a study of T cell clonality in common variable immunodeficiency. The study, taken as a whole, reports: In common variable immunodeficiency, TCR beta chains reportedly carried fewer deletions and N-nucleotide insertions.

This clone turned up a few times. What it recognizes is unknown. From the germline J gene comes the end of the CDR3, since the read stops 3 residues before it. Repertoires were generated with immunoSEQ multiplex PCR, while TCRdb's copy carries only in-frame clones and drops some. The table lists more than 55,000 clones, with no singletons. Per germline, CDR1 WSHSY and CDR2 SAAADI. The CDR3 covers 10 residues. V shed 8 bases and J shed 2 bases, with 3 bases lying between them. The chain carries TRBV10-2 and TRBJ1-1; D is uncertain. This TCR derives from a person between 18 and 75 years old in good health. Input material: peripheral blood mononuclear cells. The CDR3 bases that were read are TGCGCCAGCGGCAACACTGAA. This sequence encodes CASGNTE. The full CDR3 protein reads CASGNTEAFF.